Listed below are T cell receptor beta chains from one sample, sequenced in a study of cytomegalovirus exposure and HLA in healthy donors. The table came from immunoSEQ multiplex PCR; TCRdb's copy has only in-frame clones and leaves some out. The data hold some 130,000 clones, with approximately 70% observed a single time. The sample was PBMCs. Receptor source: a human donor in good health. The CDR3 runs from the conserved cysteine through the conserved F or W. The order of the fields is D gene, V gene, J gene, clone size, CDR3 DNA, CDR3 protein. D genes are given only for firm matches. For some rows the clone size is stated as once, few or many, or as a class when expanded; others skip it.

-	TRBV27	TRBJ1-1	few	TGTGCCAGCAGCCTACAGGGTTCCCGGACTGAAGCTTTCTTT	CASSLQGSRTEAFF
TRBD2	TRBV15	TRBJ2-7	-	TGTGCCACTTGGGCTTTGGGGAGGGCCGTACCCACCTACGAGCAGTACTTC	CATWALGRAVPTYEQYF
-	TRBV9	TRBJ1-2	-	TGTGCCAGCAGCGCCGCCGTTGGGGGGGAGGGCTACACCTTC	CASSAAVGGEGYTF
-	TRBV27	TRBJ2-7	-	TGTGCCAGCGGCTCACCGGGTTTCTGGGGGCCGTCCTACGAGCAGTACTTC	CASGSPGFWGPSYEQYF
TRBD1	TRBV19	TRBJ2-4	-	TGTGCCAGTAGTGCAGGGACAGGGGGTGACAAAAACATTCAGTACTTC	CASSAGTGGDKNIQYF
TRBD1	TRBV5-1	TRBJ1-2	-	TGCGCCAGCAGCCCGGACAGGGGGAACTATGGCTACACCTTC	CASSPDRGNYGYTF
-	TRBV6-1	TRBJ1-2	-	TGTGCCAGCAGTTTACAGGACTATGGCTACACCTTC	CASSLQDYGYTF
-	TRBV7-2	TRBJ2-7	once	TGTGCCAGCAGCTCAGGACTCCCCCCGAGCTCCTACGAGCAGTACTTC	CASSSGLPPSSYEQYF
TRBD2	TRBV9	TRBJ2-1	-	TGTGCCAGCAGCCAAAGCGGGAGGGCCGGTGAGCAGTTCTTC	CASSQSGRAGEQFF
-	TRBV7-9	TRBJ1-2	-	TGTGCCAGCAGCCGGTCGGACAGTGACTTTCCCACCTTC	CASSRSDSDFPTF
TRBD2	TRBV6-1	TRBJ2-2	-	TGTGCCAGCAGTGTGATCCTAGCGGGATCTGACGGGGAGCTGTTTTTT	CASSVILAGSDGELFF
TRBD2	TRBV12-5	TRBJ2-7	-	TGTGCTAGTGGTTTGGAAAGGGGAGGCGGGAGCTCCTACGAGCAGTACTTC	CASGLERGGGSSYEQYF
-	TRBV10-1	TRBJ2-3	-	TGCGCCAGCAGCCTTGACAGGCTCACAGATACGCAGTATTTT	CASSLDRLTDTQYF
-	TRBV11-3	TRBJ2-7	-	TGTGCCAGCAGTAGGGAGGGTGGGGGCAATTCCTACGAGCAGTACTTC	CASSREGGGNSYEQYF
TRBD2	TRBV28	TRBJ2-7	-	TGTGCCAGCAGTACCCCAACCCCGGGACTAGCGATACCCTACGAGCAGTACTTC	CASSTPTPGLAIPYEQYF
-	TRBV15	TRBJ2-2	-	TGTGCCACCAGCAGAGATCGGCCTAGCCCGAACACCGGGGAGCTGTTTTTT	CATSRDRPSPNTGELFF
-	TRBV29-1	TRBJ2-5	-	TGCAGCGTTTTATTCGGAGGAGAGACCCAGTACTTC	CSVLFGGETQYF
TRBD2	TRBV5-1	TRBJ2-5	-	TGCGCCAGCAGCACACAGACTAGCGGGACCGGTCAAGAGACCCAGTACTTC	CASSTQTSGTGQETQYF
-	TRBV6-1	TRBJ1-1	-	TGTGCCAGCAGTGAAGGCGGGGGGAACACTGAAGCTTTCTTT	CASSEGGGNTEAFF
TRBD1	TRBV27	TRBJ1-4	-	TGTGCCAGCAGTTTCGAAGCAGGGGGCGGCGAAAAACTGTTTTTT	CASSFEAGGGEKLFF
-	TRBV6-5	TRBJ1-3	-	TGTGCCAGCAGTTTCCAGGCTGGAAACACCATATATTTT	CASSFQAGNTIYF
TRBD2	TRBV10-2	TRBJ2-3	-	TGCGCCAGCAGTGAGGGACTAGCGGGACACCTTAGCACAGATACGCAGTATTTT	CASSEGLAGHLSTDTQYF
-	TRBV18	TRBJ2-4	-	TGTGCCAGCTCACCAACGCAGAAAAACATTCAGTACTTC	CASSPTQKNIQYF
-	TRBV7-3	TRBJ2-5	-	TGTGCCAGCAGCTCCGGCTCGGGTCGGACCCAGTACTTC	CASSSGSGRTQYF
TRBD1	TRBV10-2	TRBJ1-1	few	TGCGCCAGCAGTGAGTATCTGACAGGGGGTCCGGTCTTCGGCACTGAAGCTTTCTTT	CASSEYLTGGPVFGTEAFF
-	TRBV7-3	TRBJ2-1	-	TGTGCCAGCAGCATCACACAGGGCGGCGAGCAGTTCTTC	CASSITQGGEQFF
TRBD1	TRBV7-2	TRBJ2-7	once	TGTGCCAGCAGCCCCCGACAGGGCCCCTACGAGCAGTACTTC	CASSPRQGPYEQYF
-	TRBV9	TRBJ1-2	-	TGTGCCAGCAGCACACAGACAGAGTTTAACTATGGCTACACCTTC	CASSTQTEFNYGYTF
TRBD1	TRBV27	TRBJ1-1	few	TGTGCCAGCAAACCGGGACAGGGGAACACTGAAGCTTTCTTT	CASKPGQGNTEAFF
-	TRBV25-1	TRBJ1-1	-	TGTGCCAGCAGTCGGGGATTGAACACTGAAGCTTTCTTT	CASSRGLNTEAFF
TRBD1	TRBV5-1	TRBJ1-1	-	TGCGCCAGCAGCCAGGGGGACAGGGGGCCAAGAGTAGCTTTCTTT	CASSQGDRGPRVAFF
TRBD2	TRBV7-9	TRBJ2-5	-	TGTGCCAGCAGCTTTAGCGGGAGGGCCGTAAAGACCCAGTACTTC	CASSFSGRAVKTQYF
TRBD1	TRBV5-1	TRBJ1-1	few	TGCGCCAGCAGCGCCGCTCAAACCGGGACAGGTCCTGCTTTCTTT	CASSAAQTGTGPAFF
-	TRBV10-1	TRBJ2-2	few	TGCGCCAGCGGCAGGGGATCCACCGGGGAGCTGTTTTTT	CASGRGSTGELFF
TRBD2	TRBV28	TRBJ2-5	-	TGTGCCCTTGGGGAGGGAGCGGGGACCCAGTACTTC	CALGEGAGTQYF
-	TRBV5-1	TRBJ2-7	-	TGCGCCAGCAGCTCCGGGAGCCTACGGAGCTCCTACGAGCAGTACTTC	CASSSGSLRSSYEQYF
-	TRBV18	TRBJ1-2	-	TGTGCCAGCTCAACCGAACTAACCGGGACATATGGCTACACCTTC	CASSTELTGTYGYTF
-	TRBV6-5	TRBJ1-4	-	TGTGCCAGCAGGCCTAGGGAGTTGGCTAATGAAAAACTGTTTTTT	CASRPRELANEKLFF
-	TRBV7-9	TRBJ1-1	-	TGTGCCAGCAGGGTACAGCCGAACACTGAAGCTTTCTTT	CASRVQPNTEAFF
-	TRBV7-8	TRBJ1-4	-	TGTGCCACGCGCCGGGCTCGGGATAATGAAAAACTGTTTTTT	CATRRARDNEKLFF
-	TRBV18	TRBJ2-5	-	TGTGCCAGCTCGTCCGGGACACTCCAAGAGACCCAGTACTTC	CASSSGTLQETQYF
TRBD1	TRBV28	TRBJ2-7	-	TGTGCCAGCAGACCAGGACAGGTTGGTTACGAGCAGTACTTC	CASRPGQVGYEQYF
-	TRBV6-1	TRBJ2-7	-	TGTGCCAGCAGTAACCCCGGGACATCTACCTACGAGCAGTACTTC	CASSNPGTSTYEQYF
TRBD1	TRBV5-5	TRBJ1-5	-	TGTGCCAGCAGCACCTCCTTCACAGGGGTCGGCCAGCCCCAGCATTTT	CASSTSFTGVGQPQHF
-	TRBV5-8	TRBJ2-5	-	TGTGCCAGCAGCGAACAGGGTGGTGGGGAGACCCAGTACTTC	CASSEQGGGETQYF
-	TRBV18	TRBJ2-3	few	TGTGCCAGCTCAAGGCAGGAAGATACGCAGTATTTT	CASSRQEDTQYF
TRBD2	TRBV6-5	TRBJ2-3	-	TGTGCCAGCAGTGTACTAGCGTCTAGCACAGATACGCAGTATTTT	CASSVLASSTDTQYF
TRBD1	TRBV7-3	TRBJ2-7	once	TGTGCCAGCAGCTCGAACAGGGGTGCGATTGACGAGCAGTACTTC	CASSSNRGAIDEQYF
-	TRBV2	TRBJ2-1	-	TGTGCCACCTCCGAGGAGGTGGGGAATGAGCAGTTCTTC	CATSEEVGNEQFF
TRBD2	TRBV7-9	TRBJ2-1	-	TGTGCCAGCAGCTTAGCGCTGGGGACTAGCGGGAGGGCCTCCAATGAGCAGTTCTTC	CASSLALGTSGRASNEQFF
-	TRBV11-3	TRBJ2-7	-	TGTGCCAGCAGCTTAGATCTGTCGGGGGTTCAGTACTTC	CASSLDLSGVQYF
TRBD1	TRBV29-1	TRBJ1-4	-	TGCAGCGGCCGACAGGGAGATGAAAAACTGTTTTTT	CSGRQGDEKLFF
TRBD2	TRBV10-2	TRBJ2-3	-	TGCGCCAGCAGTGGCGAAACCGACCCGCGGCAGGGCGGGAGGGCTTATACGCAGTATTTT	CASSGETDPRQGGRAYTQYF
-	TRBV7-8	TRBJ1-5	-	TGTGCCAGCAGCGCCCGTCGGACAGTCATAGATCAGCCCCAGCATTTT	CASSARRTVIDQPQHF
TRBD1	TRBV5-1	TRBJ2-3	few	TGCGCCAGCTTCTCCGGACAGGAAACAGATACGCAGTATTTT	CASFSGQETDTQYF
TRBD2	TRBV19	TRBJ2-3	-	TGTGCCAGTACCATAGCGGGAGTCGTGACAGATACGCAGTATTTT	CASTIAGVVTDTQYF
-	TRBV7-9	TRBJ1-1	-	TGTGCCAGCAGCACAGCAGGGAACACTGAAGCTTTCTTT	CASSTAGNTEAFF
TRBD1	TRBV7-9	TRBJ2-7	-	TGTGCCAGCAGCCAAAATTCGTCCAGGGACAGGGTAAAGTACGAGCAGTACTTC	CASSQNSSRDRVKYEQYF
-	TRBV9	TRBJ2-1	few	TGTGCCAGCAGCGTAGGGCGGGATTACAATGAGCAGTTCTTC	CASSVGRDYNEQFF
-	TRBV7-9	TRBJ2-2	-	TGTGCCAGCAGTTCTGGACAGGGAGGGAACGGGGAGCTGTTTTTT	CASSSGQGGNGELFF